The 14 T cell receptor beta chains reported below all come from one sample, sequenced in a study of Ad26.COV2.S vaccination and SARS-CoV-2 variants. Described treatment: approximately 18 received Ad26.COV2.S at low or high dose, single or two shots; 5 received placebo; per-sample allocation not given. All samples were drawn on day 63, counting from the first vaccine or placebo injection. Profiling relied on immunoSEQ multiplex PCR, and the TCRdb table lists in-frame clones only, not all of them. The sample comprises 250,000 to 300,000 clones, about 87% of which are singletons, and 2.5% to 3.5% rests with the top ten. Sample: peripheral blood, taken in a trial of Ad26.COV2.S vaccine versus placebo. Receptors originate from a person between 18 and 59 years old who received the Ad26.COV2.S COVID-19 vaccine or a placebo.

The chain combines TRBV3-1 (or the pseudogene TRBV3-2) with TRBJ2-2; 8 bases agree with TRBD2. Germline CDR1 is LGHDT and CDR2 is YNNKEL (reference sequence). The CDR3 has 13 residues. Trimming took 7 bases from V and 6 from J; bases not matched to a gene: 4. The CDR3 nucleotides are TGTGCCAGCAAGGATAGCGGGGCCGGGGAGCTGTTTTTT. It codes for CASKDSGAGELFF.

The CDR3 loop reads CASSFTGGADTQYF. Here the CDR3 DNA reads TGTGCCAGCAGTTTCACAGGGGGAGCAGATACGCAGTATTTT. The chain recombines TRBV27 with TRBJ2-3, with 8 positions matching TRBD1. This CDR3 has 14 amino acids. Germline V gene data show CDR1 as MNHEY and CDR2 as SMNVEV (reference sequence). V lost 3 bases and J lost 4; bases outside the gene matches: 3.

In this sample, this clone turned up a few times. The identical CDR3 is also encoded by other nucleotide sequences in the sample. The chain joins TRBV3-1 (or the pseudogene TRBV3-2) to TRBJ1-1, with a weak D call TRBD1 (5 bases). The germline gives CDR1 LGHDT, CDR2 YNNKEL (reference sequence). The germline V and J ends were trimmed by 1 base and 5 bases, with 11 bases remaining between them. The CDR3 sequence is 14 residues long. CDR3: CASSQVGGGTEAFF. Here the CDR3 DNA reads TGTGCCAGCAGCCAAGTGGGGGGTGGTACTGAAGCTTTCTTT.

This chain uses TRBV11-2 with TRBJ2-7; a weak D match, TRBD1 (6 bases). CDR3 length equals 14 residues. The V gene lost 1 base and the J gene lost 6 bases, with 13 bases spanning the gap. Germline V gives CDR1 SGHAT, CDR2 FQNNGV. CDR3 sequence: CASSLGLLGGEQYF. DNA of the CDR3: TGTGCCAGCAGCTTAGGGTTGTTAGGGGGCGAGCAGTACTTC.

This chain joins TRBV11-2 and TRBJ2-3, with 9 bases that match TRBD2. Trimming took 1 base from V and 2 from J; bases not matched to a gene: 4. The CDR3 spans 16 residues. Germline CDR1 SGHAT, CDR2 FQNNGV. This CDR3 is CASSLGLAGITDTQYF. CDR3 sequence (DNA): TGTGCCAGCAGCTTAGGGCTAGCGGGGATCACAGATACGCAGTATTTT.

The V and J genes are TRBV24-1 and TRBJ1-6, with D tentatively TRBD1 (6 bases). The CDR3 has 19 residues. Germline lookup yields CDR1 KGHDR and CDR2 SFDVKD. V dropped 5 bases and J dropped 4 bases, with 23 bases sitting between them. In DNA, the CDR3 is TGTGCCACCAGTGCCCCCCAGGGGCCCCACCCGGTATATAATTCACCCCTCCACTTT. Amino acids: CATSAPQGPHPVYNSPLHF.

The rearrangement links TRBV4-1 to TRBJ2-3; 11 nucleotides align to TRBD2. The V and J ends lost 5 bases and 0 bases, in that order; junction bases with no gene match: 7. CDR3 size: 17 residues. Germline V gene data show CDR1 as MGHRA and CDR2 as YSYEKL. CDR3 bases: TGCGCCAGCAGCAAAACGACTAGCGGGATCAGCACAGATACGCAGTATTTT. Translating gives CASSKTTSGISTDTQYF.

The chain has TRBV7-9 and TRBJ2-1; D is possibly TRBD1 or TRBD2 (6 bases each). The CDR3 covers 14 residues. Per germline, CDR1 SEHNR and CDR2 FQNEAQ (reference sequence). Trimming took off 4 bases at V and 9 bases at J, with 16 bases between the two ends. The chain's CDR3 is CASSWRDMPLEQFF. CDR3 coding DNA: TGTGCCAGCAGCTGGCGGGACATGCCCCTTGAGCAGTTCTTC.

The V and J genes are TRBV6-5 and TRBJ1-4; no clear D gene. Trimming took 0 bases from V and 2 from J, leaving 7 bases between them. Looked up from germline, CDR1 is MNHEY and CDR2 is SVGAGI. This CDR3 is 15 amino acids long. CDR3 region: CASSYSSSTNEKLFF. The CDR3 DNA is TGTGCCAGCAGTTACTCGAGTTCCACTAATGAAAAACTGTTTTTT.

The V and J genes are TRBV5-1 and TRBJ2-7, with TRBD1 matching 8 bases. The CDR3 extends over 14 amino acids. CDR1 is SGHRS and CDR2 is YFSETQ in the germline V gene. The J segment lost 4 bases and the V segment lost 0 bases, leaving 3 bases of the junction unmatched. For the CDR3, the DNA is TGCGCCAGCAGCTTGGAATGGACAGGGTACGAGCAGTACTTC. Translating it yields CASSLEWTGYEQYF.

V usage is TRBV6-5 and J usage is TRBJ1-4; TRBD1 is a possible D gene (5 bases). Germline V gene lookup returns CDR1 MNHEY and CDR2 SVGAGI. Trimming pared 0 bases from V and 3 bases from J, leaving 11 bases between. This CDR3 comprises 16 residues. CDR3 region: CASSYSWGASNEKLFF. The CDR3 bases are TGTGCCAGCAGTTACTCGTGGGGCGCATCTAATGAAAAACTGTTTTTT.

The chain uses TRBV25-1 and TRBJ1-2; a possible D gene is TRBD1 (5 bases). Germline V gene data show CDR1 as MGHDK and CDR2 as SYGVNS. The V end lost 2 bases, the J end lost 3 bases, and 10 bases lay between the germline ends. This CDR3 has 14 amino acids. Written as DNA, the CDR3 is TGTGCCAGCAGTGAAGGGGGGTCGGACTATGGCTACACCTTC. Protein sequence: CASSEGGSDYGYTF.

The J gene is TRBJ2-4, the V gene TRBV30, with D tentatively TRBD2 (7 bases). CDR1 GTSNPN and CDR2 SVGIG come from the germline V gene (reference sequence). The CDR3 runs 15 residues. V dropped 3 bases and J dropped 6 bases, with 18 bases sitting between them. CDR3 residues: CAWRQTGGGPNIQYF. In nucleotides, the CDR3 is TGTGCCTGGAGGCAGACTGGGGGGGGCCCAAACATTCAGTACTTC.

This chain uses TRBV4-2 with TRBJ2-7; 10 positions match TRBD2. The CDR3 is 15 residues long. Germline values: CDR1 LGHNA, CDR2 YNFKEQ. V shed 4 bases, J shed 4 bases, and the junction held 7 bases outside the gene matches. Written as DNA, the CDR3 is TGTGCCAGCAGCCGAGAGGAAGCGGGAGGGTACGAGCAGTACTTC. Its protein is CASSREEAGGYEQYF.